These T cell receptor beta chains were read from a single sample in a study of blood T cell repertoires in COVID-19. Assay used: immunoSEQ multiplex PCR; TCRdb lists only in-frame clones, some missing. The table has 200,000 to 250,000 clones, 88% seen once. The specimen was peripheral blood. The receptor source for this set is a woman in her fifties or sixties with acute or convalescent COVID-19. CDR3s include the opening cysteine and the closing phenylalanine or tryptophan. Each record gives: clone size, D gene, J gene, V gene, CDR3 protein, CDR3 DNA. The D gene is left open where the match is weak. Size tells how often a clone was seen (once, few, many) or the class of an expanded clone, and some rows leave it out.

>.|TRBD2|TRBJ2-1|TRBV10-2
CASSVAGGRGEQFF
TGCGCCAGCAGTGTAGCGGGAGGGCGGGGTGAGCAGTTCTTC
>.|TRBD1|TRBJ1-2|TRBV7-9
CASSARDRGQRGYTF
TGTGCCAGCAGCGCACGGGACAGGGGGCAGAGGGGCTACACCTTC
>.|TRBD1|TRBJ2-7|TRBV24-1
CATSDTGTGGHEQYF
TGTGCCACCAGTGATACCGGGACAGGGGGCCACGAGCAGTACTTC
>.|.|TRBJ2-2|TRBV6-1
CASSEVLVGELFF
TGTGCCAGCAGTGAAGTTCTAGTTGGGGAGCTGTTTTTT
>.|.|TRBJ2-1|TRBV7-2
CASSLREAGVNEQFF
TGTGCCAGCAGCTTAAGAGAGGCAGGGGTTAATGAGCAGTTCTTC
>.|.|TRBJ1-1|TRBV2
CASRKGSANTEAFF
TGTGCCAGCAGAAAGGGGTCGGCGAACACTGAAGCTTTCTTT
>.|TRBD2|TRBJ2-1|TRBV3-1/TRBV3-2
CASSQLVTSGRGNEQFF
TGTGCCAGCAGCCAGTTGGTAACTAGCGGGAGGGGGAATGAGCAGTTCTTC
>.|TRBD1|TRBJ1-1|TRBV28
CASSLTGVGTARAFF
TGTGCCAGCAGTCTCACAGGGGTTGGGACGGCCCGAGCTTTCTTT
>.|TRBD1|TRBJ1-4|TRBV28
CASSSDRGRTRGKLFF
TGTGCCAGCAGTTCCGACAGGGGACGAACGAGGGGAAAACTGTTTTTT
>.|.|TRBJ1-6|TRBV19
CASSYTSYNSPLHF
TGTGCCAGTAGTTACACCTCCTATAATTCACCCCTCCACTTT
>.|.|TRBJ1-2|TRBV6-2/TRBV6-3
CASSYGGNGYTF
TGTGCCAGCAGTTATGGGGGGAATGGCTACACCTTC
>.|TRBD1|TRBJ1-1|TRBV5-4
CASSRTGSEAFF
TGTGCCAGCAGCCGGACAGGCTCTGAAGCTTTCTTT
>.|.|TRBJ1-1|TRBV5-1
CASSPNRPAEAFF
TGCGCCAGCAGCCCTAACAGACCCGCTGAAGCTTTCTTT
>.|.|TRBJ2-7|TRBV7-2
CASSLGAGTLYEQYF
TGTGCCAGCAGCTTAGGGGCAGGGACTCTCTACGAGCAGTACTTC
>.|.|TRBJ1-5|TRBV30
CAWARDKDQPQHF
TGTGCCTGGGCCCGGGACAAAGATCAGCCCCAGCATTTT
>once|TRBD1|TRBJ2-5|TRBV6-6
CASSRSGQGKQETQYF
TGTGCCAGCAGTAGATCGGGACAGGGTAAACAAGAGACCCAGTACTTC
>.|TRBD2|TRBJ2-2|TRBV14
CASSRAGGYTGELFF
TGTGCCAGCAGCCGAGCGGGAGGATACACCGGGGAGCTGTTTTTT
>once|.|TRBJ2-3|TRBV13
CASSPGKGPTDTQYF
TGTGCCAGCAGCCCTGGGAAGGGGCCCACAGATACGCAGTATTTT
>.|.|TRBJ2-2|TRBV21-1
CASSKVGRGLAGSNTGELFF
TGTGCCAGCAGCAAAGTCGGAAGGGGACTAGCGGGCTCTAACACCGGGGAGCTGTTTTTT
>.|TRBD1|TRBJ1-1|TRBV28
CASSSRDRGSSTEAFF
TGTGCCAGCAGTTCACGGGACAGGGGATCCAGCACTGAAGCTTTCTTT
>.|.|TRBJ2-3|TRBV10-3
CAISGPAGDTQYF
TGTGCCATCAGTGGACCCGCAGGGGATACGCAGTATTTT
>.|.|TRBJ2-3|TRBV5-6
CASSAYTDTQYF
TGTGCCAGCAGCGCGTACACAGATACGCAGTATTTT
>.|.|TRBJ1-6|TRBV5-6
CASSSGSYNSPLHF
TGTGCCAGCAGTTCAGGCTCCTATAATTCACCCCTCCACTTT
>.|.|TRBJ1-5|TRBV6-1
CASSERGSGDQPQHF
TGTGCCAGCAGTGAAAGGGGATCGGGGGATCAGCCCCAGCATTTT
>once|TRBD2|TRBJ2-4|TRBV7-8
CASSSLLAGGSLAKNIQYF
TGTGCCAGCAGCTCTTTACTAGCGGGGGGGAGTCTAGCCAAAAACATTCAGTACTTC
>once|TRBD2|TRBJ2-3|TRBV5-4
CASSLRRGGIADTQYF
TGTGCCAGCAGCTTGAGGCGGGGGGGCATCGCGGATACGCAGTATTTT
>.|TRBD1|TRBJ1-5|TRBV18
CASSPSGQGVPRPQHF
TGTGCCAGCTCACCGTCGGGACAGGGGGTCCCGAGGCCCCAGCATTTT
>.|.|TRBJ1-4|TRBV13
CASSARGATNEKLFF
TGTGCCAGCAGCGCCAGGGGCGCTACTAATGAAAAACTGTTTTTT
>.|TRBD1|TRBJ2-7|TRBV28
CASSFGTGEQYF
TGTGCCAGCAGTTTTGGGACAGGCGAGCAGTACTTC
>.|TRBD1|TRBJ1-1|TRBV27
CASSLWGQGQIEAFF
TGTGCCAGCAGTTTATGGGGACAGGGTCAGATTGAAGCTTTCTTT
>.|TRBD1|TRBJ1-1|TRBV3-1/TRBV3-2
CASRARDRALEAFF
TGTGCCAGCAGGGCGCGGGACAGGGCTCTTGAAGCTTTCTTT
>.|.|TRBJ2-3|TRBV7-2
CASSLNGQGGSRDTQYF
TGTGCCAGCAGCTTAAACGGACAGGGAGGGAGTAGGGATACGCAGTATTTT
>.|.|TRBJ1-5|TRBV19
CASSMIGGNQPQHF
TGTGCCAGTAGTATGATAGGGGGCAATCAGCCCCAGCATTTT
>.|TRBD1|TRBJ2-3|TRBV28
CASSSSGDRRQDTQYF
TGTGCCAGCAGTTCTTCTGGGGACAGACGCCAAGATACGCAGTATTTT
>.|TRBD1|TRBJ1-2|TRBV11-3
CASSHLRGQSYTF
TGTGCCAGCAGCCACCTCAGGGGGCAAAGCTACACCTTC
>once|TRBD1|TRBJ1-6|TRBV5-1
CASSIGTGPSPLHF
TGCGCCAGCAGCATAGGGACAGGCCCATCACCCCTCCACTTT
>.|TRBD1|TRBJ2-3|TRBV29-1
CSVGTTGSTDTQYF
TGCAGCGTCGGAACGACAGGGAGTACAGATACGCAGTATTTT
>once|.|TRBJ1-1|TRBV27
CASTRGLNTEAFF
TGTGCCAGCACACGGGGATTAAACACTGAAGCTTTCTTT
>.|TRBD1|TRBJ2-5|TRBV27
CASDHPRGRETQYF
TGTGCCAGCGACCACCCCAGGGGGCGAGAGACCCAGTACTTC
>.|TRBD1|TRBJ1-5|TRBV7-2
CASSSRTGQPQHF
TGTGCCAGCAGCTCCAGGACAGGACAGCCCCAGCATTTT
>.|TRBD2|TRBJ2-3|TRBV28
CASSLAGGRLDTQYF
TGTGCCAGCAGTTTAGCGGGAGGGCGTTTAGATACGCAGTATTTT